The source of this TCR beta chain is a study of T and B cells in COVID-19 patients. Looking at the study overall: Recovered patients mostly had mild to moderate COVID-19 managed as outpatients. Points from the study as a whole: Blood from mildly ill patients while symptomatic, and early samples from severe cases, were scarce.

The CDR3 spans 14 residues. The V end lost 0 bases, the J end lost 3 bases, and 9 bases lay between the germline ends. Germline V lookup: CDR1 SGHDT, CDR2 YYEEEE. The sample holds a few counts of this clonotype. Its antigen is not identified. BIOMED2 TRB-A/B primer pools were used in multiplex TRB PCR. MiXCR, run by TCRdb on the multiplex PCR reads, gives a single entry per CDR3 protein. Of roughly 9,400 distinct CDR3 sequences listed, approximately 27% are singletons. Each TRB amplification used roughly 220-550 ng of genomic DNA from blood. The material sequenced was blood. This clonotype was obtained from a human donor who had recovered from COVID-19. V and J are TRBV5-6 and TRBJ1-2, with a tentative D call TRBD1 (5 bases). Here the CDR3 DNA reads TGTGCCAGCAGCTTGGGACAGACTTACTATGGCTACACCTTC. The encoded protein is CASSLGQTYYGYTF.